This T cell receptor (beta chain) was observed in a study of T cell responses to AZD1222 COVID-19 vaccine. Profiled with immunoSEQ multiplex PCR; TCRdb holds only in-frame clones, not every one. This table has some 140,000 clones, approximately 91% appearing once. The CDR3 is 15 residues long. Germline V CDR1 and CDR2: LGHDT, YNNKEL (reference sequence). V lost 7 bases and J 1 base, leaving 16 bases between the germline ends. Investigators merged groups given second doses at roughly 4 or roughly 12 weeks. As for this clone: What it binds is not known.

Study-level results: Donor demographics were predominantly white British with a female majority; clonal diversity may be underestimated. Only six individuals given AZD1222 were seropositive at baseline. Repertoire sampling occurred only after the peak T cell response.

This receptor was taken from an adult who received the AZD1222 COVID-19 vaccine. The sequences come from peripheral blood, collected 28 days after the second AZD1222 dose. J is TRBJ1-2 and V is TRBV3-1 (or the pseudogene TRBV3-2); weak D call: TRBD1 (6 bases). CDR3 DNA: TGTGCCAGCACCACTCGGACAGCATATAACTATGGCTACACCTTC. It translates to CASTTRTAYNYGYTF.